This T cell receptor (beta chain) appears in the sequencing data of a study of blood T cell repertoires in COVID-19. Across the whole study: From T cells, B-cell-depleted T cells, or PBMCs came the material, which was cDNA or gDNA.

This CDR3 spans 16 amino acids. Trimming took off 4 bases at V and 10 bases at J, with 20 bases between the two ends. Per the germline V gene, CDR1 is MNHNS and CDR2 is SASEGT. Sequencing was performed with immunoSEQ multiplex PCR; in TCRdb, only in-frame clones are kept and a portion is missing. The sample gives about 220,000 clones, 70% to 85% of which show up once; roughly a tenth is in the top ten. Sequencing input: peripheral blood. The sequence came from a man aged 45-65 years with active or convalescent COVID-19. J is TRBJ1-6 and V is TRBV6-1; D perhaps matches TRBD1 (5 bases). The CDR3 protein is CASSAPGRGGKSPLHF. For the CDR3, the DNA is TGTGCCAGCAGTGCCCCGGGGAGGGGCGGAAAATCACCCCTCCACTTT.